Below, 29 T cell receptor beta chains from the same sample are listed, as sequenced in a study of shared clonotypes between healthy human individuals. Assay used: immunoSEQ multiplex PCR; TCRdb lists only in-frame clones, some missing. The sample carries 600,000 to 750,000 clones, 72% recorded once. Sequenced: memory CD4+ T cells sorted from blood. Subset noted: CD45RA-negative fraction. The receptor source for this set is a woman younger than 45 in good health.

Concerning this clone itself: The same CDR3 is also encoded by other DNA sequences in this sample. This chain connects TRBV4-1 to TRBJ1-4; 9 bases map to TRBD1. CDR3 length: 15 amino acids. Germline V gene data show CDR1 as MGHRA and CDR2 as YSYEKL. The junction had 5 bases not matched to a gene; V was cut back by 2 bases and J by 7 bases. CDR3 nucleotide sequence: TGCGCCAGCAGCCAACTGGACAGGGGTGGTGAAAAACTGTTTTTT. It is translated as CASSQLDRGGEKLFF.

Many counts were recorded for this clone. The sample holds other DNA sequences that translate to the same CDR3. This rearrangement joins TRBV11-2 to TRBJ1-1, with D uncertain. V lost 2 bases to trimming and J lost 1 base, with 5 bases between them. Germline-derived CDR1 and CDR2 are SGHAT and FQNNGV. The CDR3 runs 13 residues. The CDR3 spells CASSLWQNTEAFF. The CDR3 bases are TGTGCCAGCAGCTTATGGCAGAACACTGAAGCTTTCTTT.

The CDR3 here is CASSEPGQESVGANVLTF. CDR3 DNA sequence: TGTGCCAGCTCAGAGCCGGGACAGGAGTCGGTAGGGGCCAACGTCCTGACTTTC. This chain uses TRBV18 with TRBJ2-6, with 8 bases fitting TRBD1. The junction had 13 bases not matched to a gene; V was cut back by 5 bases and J by 4 bases. The length of the CDR3 is 18 residues. The germline V gene has CDR1 KGHSH and CDR2 LQKENI.

The V call is TRBV2, the J call TRBJ1-5, with 9 bases identical to TRBD1. V shed 7 bases and J 5 bases; nucleotides not matched to a gene: 9. The CDR3 is 15 residues long. Looked up from germline, CDR1 is SNHLY and CDR2 is FYNNEI. The DNA of the CDR3 is TGTGCCAGCAATACCGGGACAGGGAGTTATCAGCCCCAGCATTTT. Translated: CASNTGTGSYQPQHF.

The gene calls are TRBV7-2 and TRBJ1-5, with D possibly matching TRBD1 (5 bases). The CDR3 is 14 amino acids. The V gene's germline CDR1 is SGHTA and CDR2 FQGNSA. V shed 5 bases and J shed 7 bases, with 15 bases lying between them. CDR3 protein: CASSPGTPWQPQHF. The CDR3 coding sequence is TGTGCCAGCAGCCCCGGGACCCCCTGGCAGCCCCAGCATTTT.

The chain combines TRBV6-1 with TRBJ1-2; D gene ambiguous. Per the germline V gene, CDR1 is MNHNS and CDR2 is SASEGT. The V and J ends lost 2 bases and 1 base respectively, with 11 bases between them. The CDR3 has 15 residues. The CDR3 loop reads CASSESPLINYGYTF. The CDR3 DNA is TGTGCCAGCAGTGAATCCCCCCTGATTAACTATGGCTACACCTTC.

This clone was seen a single time. The V call is TRBV4-1, the J call TRBJ2-3; 7 positions agree with TRBD2. J lost 5 bases, V lost 1 base, and 9 bases had no gene match. In germline, CDR1 is MGHRA, CDR2 YSYEKL. CDR3 length: 16 amino acids. This CDR3 is CASSQGRAGVGDTQYF. The CDR3 DNA reads TGCGCCAGCAGCCAAGGCCGGGCGGGAGTAGGAGATACGCAGTATTTT.

This rearrangement joins TRBV4-1 to TRBJ2-3; possible D gene TRBD2, 6 bases. Germline assignment: CDR1 MGHRA and CDR2 YSYEKL. This CDR3 region has 14 residues. V dropped 1 base and J dropped 3 bases, with 8 bases sitting between them. The chain's CDR3 is CASSQAGVTDTQYF. In DNA, the CDR3 is TGCGCCAGCAGCCAAGCGGGAGTAACAGATACGCAGTATTTT.

The V and J genes are TRBV4-1 and TRBJ2-7; D not resolved. V gave up 3 bases and J gave up 2 bases, with 11 bases separating them. CDR3 size: 14 residues. Looked up from germline, CDR1 is MGHRA and CDR2 is YSYEKL. The CDR3: CASSQPRQAYEQYF. DNA of the CDR3: TGCGCCAGCAGCCAGCCTAGACAAGCCTACGAGCAGTACTTC.

The chain links TRBV6-1 to TRBJ1-1, with TRBD1 matching over 8 bases. In germline, CDR1 is MNHNS, CDR2 SASEGT. The ends lost 10 bases at V and 2 bases at J; junction bases unmatched: 12. CDR3 length: 15 amino acids. The CDR3 DNA follows: TGTGCCACGCGGGAACCAGGGGGCTCAAACACTGAAGCTTTCTTT. Translated, it gives CATREPGGSNTEAFF.

The chain employs TRBV5-1 and TRBJ2-5, with TRBD2 identical over 10 bases. CDR1 is SGHRS, CDR2 YFSETQ, per germline. This CDR3 region has 16 residues. V gave up 4 bases and J gave up 1 base; unmatched junction bases: 7. The CDR3 is CASSPTTSGPQETQYF. The DNA for the CDR3 is TGCGCCAGCAGCCCGACGACTAGCGGGCCCCAAGAGACCCAGTACTTC.

This clone was picked up a small number of times. Other DNA sequences of this sample code for an identical CDR3. The gene calls are TRBV5-1 and TRBJ2-7; perhaps TRBD1 as D (6 bases). The length of the CDR3 is 14 residues. Between the trimmed V and J ends, which lost 3 bases and 2 bases, there was a span of 12 bases. Looked up from germline, CDR1 is SGHRS and CDR2 is YFSETQ. The CDR3 nucleotides are TGCGCCAGCAGCTCCGGGACACTTGCCTACGAGCAGTACTTC. It translates to CASSSGTLAYEQYF.

V and J are TRBV7-3 and TRBJ1-2, with a tentative D call TRBD1 (6 bases). Per germline, CDR1 SGHTA and CDR2 FQGTGA. This CDR3 spans 13 amino acids. The ends were cut back, 4 bases at V and 7 bases at J, with 13 bases in the middle. The chain's CDR3 is CASSSQGVGGYTF. The DNA for the CDR3 is TGTGCCAGCAGCTCACAGGGTGTTGGTGGCTACACCTTC.

The J gene is TRBJ1-2, the V gene TRBV28; 8 bases align to TRBD1. The J segment lost 5 bases and the V segment lost 5 bases, leaving 1 base of the junction unmatched. The CDR3 is 12 amino acids. Germline CDR1 and CDR2: MDHEN and SYDVKM. Here the CDR3 DNA reads TGTGCCAGCAGTGACAGGGGTTATGGCTACACCTTC. This gives the protein CASSDRGYGYTF.

The chain carries TRBV5-1 and TRBJ2-3, with D perhaps matching TRBD2 (7 bases). The V gene's germline CDR1 is SGHRS and CDR2 YFSETQ. The V gene lost 1 base and the J gene lost 4 bases, with 13 bases spanning the gap. The CDR3 contains 15 residues. The CDR3 coding sequence is TGCGCCAGCAGCTTGCTGGGAGGGGGTTCAGATACGCAGTATTTT. It codes for CASSLLGGGSDTQYF. The whole variable domain, remainder taken from reference TRBV5-1 and TRBJ2-3, is KAGVTQTPRYLIKTRGQQVTLSCSPISGHRSVSWYQQTPGQGLQFLFEYFSETQRNKGNFPGRFSGRQFSNSRSEMNVSTLELGDSALYLCASSLLGGGSDTQYFGPGTRLTVL.

The chain uses TRBV29-1 and TRBJ1-5, with 8 bases that match TRBD1. CDR1 is SQVTM, CDR2 ANQGSEA, per germline. CDR3 length: 13 residues. After removal of 8 bases from V and 1 base from J, the junction contained 4 bases not matched to a gene. The CDR3 is CSCRTGSNQPQHF. CDR3 bases: TGCAGCTGCCGGACAGGGAGCAATCAGCCCCAGCATTTT.

There are many counts of this clone. Other DNA sequences within the sample encode an identical CDR3. The V and J genes are TRBV28 and TRBJ2-7; D may match TRBD1 or TRBD2 (5 bases each). This CDR3 is built from 12 residues. V lost 5 bases to trimming and J lost 7 bases, with 12 bases between them. CDR1 MDHEN and CDR2 SYDVKM come from the germline V gene. The CDR3 sequence is CASSGGLLEQYF. The CDR3 nucleotides read TGTGCCAGCAGTGGGGGTCTCCTGGAGCAGTACTTC.

The gene calls are TRBV11-2 and TRBJ1-1, with D possibly being TRBD1 (6 bases). The germline CDR1 and CDR2 sequences are SGHAT and FQNNGV. V was pared by 1 base and J by 1 base, with 13 bases between. The CDR3 runs to 16 residues. This CDR3 is CASSLGQVRKNTEAFF. The CDR3 DNA sequence: TGTGCCAGCAGCTTAGGACAGGTCCGGAAGAACACTGAAGCTTTCTTT. The full variable domain, completed using reference TRBV11-2 and TRBJ1-1, is EAGVAQSPRYKIIEKRQSVAFWCNPISGHATLYWYQQILGQGPKLLIQFQNNGVVDDSQLPKDRFSAERLKGVDSTLKIQPAKLEDSAVYLCASSLGQVRKNTEAFFGQGTRLTVV.

The genes are TRBV4-2 and TRBJ1-1; D is ambiguous. Germline CDR1 LGHNA, CDR2 YNFKEQ. The CDR3 spans 15 residues. Trimming removed 0 bases at V and 0 bases at J, with 8 bases between. The CDR3 bases are TGTGCCAGCAGCCAAGACTCCAGTTTGAACACTGAAGCTTTCTTT. It yields the protein CASSQDSSLNTEAFF.

This chain uses TRBV30 with TRBJ2-7; D is perhaps TRBD2 (6 bases). V shed 2 bases and J shed 3 bases, with 14 bases lying between them. The CDR3 covers 14 residues. CDR1 and CDR2 from the germline V gene are GTSNPN and SVGIG (reference sequence). The CDR3: CAWSKRLGDYEQYF. Here the CDR3 DNA reads TGTGCCTGGAGTAAGCGACTAGGGGACTACGAGCAGTACTTC.

The chain is built from TRBV5-1 and TRBJ2-3; 11 nucleotides match TRBD2. The ends lost 7 bases at V and 6 bases at J; junction bases unmatched: 7. Germline-derived CDR1 and CDR2 are SGHRS and YFSETQ. The CDR3 covers 14 residues. CDR3 in DNA: TGCGCCAGCGGATCTAGCGGGAGGTTCGATACGCAGTATTTT. Protein product: CASGSSGRFDTQYF.

The V gene is TRBV7-8, the J gene TRBJ1-5, with a possible D match to TRBD1 (6 bases). V was shortened by 4 bases and J by 5 bases, with 27 bases between the two germline ends. The length of the CDR3 is 19 residues. Germline lookup yields CDR1 SGHVS and CDR2 FQNEAQ. DNA for the CDR3: TGTGCCAGCAGCTCGACTGAATTTTGGAGGGGGGCGCAGGATCAGCCCCAGCATTTT. Translating gives CASSSTEFWRGAQDQPQHF.

The genes are TRBV6-6 and TRBJ1-4, with 8 positions matching TRBD1. Germline assignment: CDR1 MNHNY and CDR2 SVGAGI (reference sequence). This CDR3 is 16 amino acids long. The junction had 8 bases not matched to a gene; V was cut back by 8 bases and J by 0 bases. This chain's CDR3 is CASSDRGRATNEKLFF. As DNA, the CDR3 is TGTGCCAGCTCTGACAGGGGACGTGCAACTAATGAAAAACTGTTTTTT.

V usage is TRBV15 and J usage is TRBJ2-1, with D perhaps TRBD1 or TRBD2 (6 bases each). This CDR3 region has 15 residues. Trimming left V 3 bases short and J 6 bases short, with 15 bases between. The V gene's germline CDR1 is LNHNV and CDR2 YYDKDF (reference sequence). The CDR3, as DNA: TGTGCCACCAGCAGGCGGAAGGGGGGTGTCAATGAGCAGTTCTTC. Protein: CATSRRKGGVNEQFF.

This clone was seen a handful of times. The rearrangement uses TRBV2 and TRBJ2-3, with D perhaps TRBD1 (7 bases). CDR1 SNHLY and CDR2 FYNNEI come from the germline V gene. V lost 7 bases, J lost 0 bases, and 11 bases lay in between. The CDR3 covers 14 residues. The CDR3 DNA sequence: TGTGCCAGCAAGGCGGGACAGAGCACAGATACGCAGTATTTT. It yields the protein CASKAGQSTDTQYF.

This chain connects TRBV18 to TRBJ1-2; D gene ambiguous. CDR1 KGHSH and CDR2 LQKENI come from the germline V gene. Trimming shortened V by 4 bases and J by 6 bases, and 12 bases separated the two germline ends. The CDR3 has 13 amino acids. Written as DNA, the CDR3 is TGTGCCAGCTCACTTGGGCGCGGGAATGGCTACACCTTC. It translates to CASSLGRGNGYTF.

V is TRBV4-1 and J is TRBJ1-4; D is ambiguous. The CDR3 is made up of 15 amino acids. The V end lost 4 bases, the J end lost 4 bases, and 13 bases lay between the germline ends. The V gene's germline CDR1 is MGHRA and CDR2 YSYEKL. The CDR3 sequence: CASSPNREVNEKLFF. For the CDR3, the DNA is TGCGCCAGCAGCCCTAATAGGGAGGTTAATGAAAAACTGTTTTTT.

As for this clone: Other DNA sequences in the sample encode the same CDR3. This rearrangement joins TRBV20-1 to TRBJ2-7; possible D gene TRBD1, 5 bases. V was pared by 5 bases and J by 2 bases, with 7 bases between. Germline lookup yields CDR1 DFQATT and CDR2 SNEGSKA (reference sequence). The CDR3 is made up of 11 amino acids. DNA of the CDR3: TGCAGTGCTGACAGAGCCTACGAGCAGTACTTC. This translates into CSADRAYEQYF.

The genes are TRBV2 and TRBJ2-3; a possible D gene is TRBD2 (6 bases). Germline V gives CDR1 SNHLY, CDR2 FYNNEI. The CDR3 covers 14 residues. With 8 bases removed from V and 6 bases from J, the gap between germline ends came to 18 bases. The CDR3 DNA follows: TGTGCCAGCGGTGTCGCGGGACCCTGGGATACGCAGTATTTT. Translated: CASGVAGPWDTQYF.